What follows is one T cell receptor (beta chain) and its context. Germline CDR1 is SGHRS and CDR2 is YFSETQ. The CDR3 runs to 16 residues. Trimming shortened V by 0 bases and J by 0 bases, and 10 bases separated the two germline ends. Sequencing was performed with immunoSEQ multiplex PCR; in TCRdb, only in-frame clones are kept and a portion is missing. The data hold about 93,000 clones, with about 90% observed a single time. These data come from a study of OX40 agonist ivuxolimab in advanced cancers. The input for sequencing was CD4+ or CD8+ T cells sorted from blood, taken in a trial of the OX40 agonist ivuxolimab. The chain couples TRBV5-1 to TRBJ1-3; D is undetermined. This TCR was recovered from an adult with an advanced solid tumor such as melanoma, head and neck, liver or kidney cancer. The CDR3 nucleotides are TGCGCCAGCAGCTTGGCCGGGTCCGGCTCTGGAAACACCATATATTTT. Protein: CASSLAGSGSGNTIYF. Complete variable domain (other parts from reference TRBV5-1 and TRBJ1-3): KAGVTQTPRYLIKTRGQQVTLSCSPISGHRSVSWYQQTPGQGLQFLFEYFSETQRNKGNFPGRFSGRQFSNSRSEMNVSTLELGDSALYLCASSLAGSGSGNTIYFGEGSWLTVV.